This is a list of T cell receptor beta chains from one sample in a study of human T cells and chemical hapten exposure. TCRdb itself ran the RACE reads through MiXCR, one entry per CDR3 protein. The profile shows tens of thousands of distinct CDR3 sequences, over 9% of them singletons. Sample: whole blood, taken in connection with sensitization to the hapten diphenylcyclopropenone (DPC). The receptor set was obtained from a woman in her forties or fifties with alopecia areata. Some clones in this sample may be carry-over from other donors' samples. The CDR3 runs from the conserved cysteine through the conserved F or W. Only some rows state a clone size, as once, few, many or a class for expanded clones.

abundance: many; v_gene: TRBV6-5; CDR3aa: CASSYGQGVEQYF
abundance: -; v_gene: TRBV5-8; CDR3aa: CASSSGQGSDTQYF
abundance: -; v_gene: TRBV6-6; CDR3aa: CASSYGGETQYF
abundance: -; v_gene: TRBV7-2; CDR3aa: CASSLMRPHEQYF
abundance: -; v_gene: TRBV2; CDR3aa: CASSEEEDYGYTF
abundance: few; v_gene: TRBV18; CDR3aa: CASSPISIAGVLSGNTIYF
abundance: few; v_gene: TRBV12-3/TRBV12-4; CDR3aa: CASSFQGLAFF
abundance: many; v_gene: TRBV6-1; CDR3aa: CASSVLVPNIQYF
abundance: few; v_gene: TRBV2; CDR3aa: CASSRDQGEKLFF
abundance: many; v_gene: TRBV10-3; CDR3aa: CAISEGENYGYTF
abundance: many; v_gene: TRBV5-4; CDR3aa: CASSTGPPYPEAFF
abundance: -; v_gene: TRBV6-6; CDR3aa: CASSTGQGTNYGYTF
abundance: many; v_gene: TRBV10-3; CDR3aa: CAPRAGDEGSSQETQYF
abundance: few; v_gene: TRBV20-1; CDR3aa: CSARLEGTDTQYF
abundance: few; v_gene: TRBV29-1; CDR3aa: CSATGTAYGYTF
abundance: -; v_gene: TRBV4-1; CDR3aa: CASSQVERRTDTQYF
abundance: few; v_gene: TRBV6-5; CDR3aa: CASSQQGTYNEQFF
abundance: many; v_gene: TRBV30; CDR3aa: CAWSNGGIYEQYF
abundance: many; v_gene: TRBV29-1; CDR3aa: CSVDRQGDNEQFF
abundance: few; v_gene: TRBV29-1; CDR3aa: CSVESGVNTEAFF
abundance: -; v_gene: TRBV7-6; CDR3aa: CASRFTGTTFNYGYTF
abundance: -; v_gene: TRBV19; CDR3aa: CASSIPSKGNQPQHF
abundance: -; v_gene: TRBV12-3/TRBV12-4; CDR3aa: CASSFLWTSSYGYTF
abundance: many; v_gene: TRBV28; CDR3aa: CASTPRGSSTDTQYF
abundance: few; v_gene: TRBV5-1; CDR3aa: CASSWTGGNNSPLHF
abundance: few; v_gene: TRBV6-2/TRBV6-3; CDR3aa: CASSDGVRETQYF
abundance: few; v_gene: TRBV5-1; CDR3aa: CASLPTPGANTGELFF
abundance: many; v_gene: TRBV4-1; CDR3aa: CASSQDRGGDTEAFF
abundance: few; v_gene: TRBV6-6; CDR3aa: CASSRGGTSGMEQYF
abundance: -; v_gene: TRBV6-2/TRBV6-3; CDR3aa: CASSYSLAGPQDTQYF
abundance: -; v_gene: TRBV30; CDR3aa: CAWSVWLNEKLFF
abundance: many; v_gene: TRBV7-9; CDR3aa: CASSLGGRVDTQYF
abundance: many; v_gene: TRBV11-2; CDR3aa: CASSQHQKKETQYF
abundance: -; v_gene: TRBV12-3/TRBV12-4; CDR3aa: CASIRRQGNTGELFF
abundance: few; v_gene: TRBV12-3/TRBV12-4; CDR3aa: CASSYLVAYEQYF
abundance: -; v_gene: TRBV27; CDR3aa: CASRIQGYSNQPQHF
abundance: few; v_gene: TRBV29-1; CDR3aa: CSADMRGGETQYF
abundance: -; v_gene: TRBV7-9; CDR3aa: CASSLAVAYEQYF
abundance: few; v_gene: TRBV6-5; CDR3aa: CASSIRQGGDTQYF
abundance: -; v_gene: TRBV29-1; CDR3aa: CSVAGSGNEQFF
abundance: few; v_gene: TRBV20-1; CDR3aa: CSAPYSGRGIYEQYF
abundance: -; v_gene: TRBV28; CDR3aa: CASTHLGEQYF
abundance: few; v_gene: TRBV10-2; CDR3aa: CASIGSAGGFTGELFF
abundance: many; v_gene: TRBV27; CDR3aa: CASSLLHPKSGEKLFF
abundance: few; v_gene: TRBV5-1; CDR3aa: CASSLAGGSRNEQFF
abundance: few; v_gene: TRBV9; CDR3aa: CASSVAGSGQPQHF
abundance: many; v_gene: TRBV28; CDR3aa: CASSGRAETQYF
abundance: -; v_gene: TRBV29-1; CDR3aa: CSAIQAMNTEAFF
abundance: many; v_gene: TRBV20-1; CDR3aa: CSARNRDGSYEQYF